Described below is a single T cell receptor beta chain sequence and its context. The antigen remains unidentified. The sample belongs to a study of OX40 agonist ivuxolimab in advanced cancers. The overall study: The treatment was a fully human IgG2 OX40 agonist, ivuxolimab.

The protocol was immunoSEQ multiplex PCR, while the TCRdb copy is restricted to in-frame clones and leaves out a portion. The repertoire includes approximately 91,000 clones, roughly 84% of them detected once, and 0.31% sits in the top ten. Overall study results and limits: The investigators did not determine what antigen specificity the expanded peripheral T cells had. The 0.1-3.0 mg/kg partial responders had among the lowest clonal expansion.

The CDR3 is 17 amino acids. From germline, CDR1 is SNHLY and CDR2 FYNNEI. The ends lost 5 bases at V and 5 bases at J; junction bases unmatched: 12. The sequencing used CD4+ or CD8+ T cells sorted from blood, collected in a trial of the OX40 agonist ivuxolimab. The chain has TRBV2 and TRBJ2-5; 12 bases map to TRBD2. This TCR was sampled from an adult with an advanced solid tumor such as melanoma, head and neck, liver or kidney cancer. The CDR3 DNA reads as TGTGCCAGCAGTCTCGGGCGCGGACTAGCGGGGCGGGAGACCCAGTACTTC. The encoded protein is CASSLGRGLAGRETQYF.